This entry lists 3 T cell receptor beta chains sequenced from one sample in a study of CXCR3-negative and CXCR3-positive naive CD8 T cells. Preparation of TRB cDNA libraries relied on 5' RACE carrying UMI labels. TCRdb derives one entry per CDR3 protein from the 5' RACE reads, leaving out DNA. The sample spans about 150,000 distinct CDR3 sequences; the ten largest clones claim approximately 0.46%. Study-wide results and limits: A higher hydrophobicity marked the TRB CDR3s of CXCR3-positive naive cells versus CXCR3-negative naive cells.

Antigens of these TCRs are unknown. Specimen: naive CXCR3+ CD8+ T cells from blood. Subset of the sample: CD45RO-CCR7+CD27+CD95- naive CD8+ T cells expressing CXCR3 (TNR3+). These receptors came from a human donor in good health. Some clones in this sample may be carry-over from other donors' samples.

The chain has TRBV21-1 and TRBJ2-3; with no DNA, the TCRdb D assignment of TRBD1 cannot be verified. TRBV21-1 is tagged as a pseudogene. The length of the CDR3 is 12 residues. CDR3 in amino acids: CASPLIFDTQYF.

V usage is TRBV10-3 and J usage is TRBJ1-1; as DNA is missing, the TRBD1 call by TCRdb cannot be tested. The CDR3 spans 15 residues. The V gene's germline CDR1 is ENHRY and CDR2 SYGVKD. The CDR3 spells CAISEGEGGGTEAFF.

V is TRBV4-1 and J is TRBJ2-1; TCRdb's assignment of TRBD1 cannot be checked, as there is no DNA. Germline CDR1 is MGHRA and CDR2 is YSYEKL. The CDR3 has 14 residues. The chain's CDR3 is CASSQVRVFDEQFF.